The 17 T cell receptor beta chains in this list originate from one sample, sequenced in a study of blood T cell repertoires in COVID-19. Profiled with immunoSEQ multiplex PCR; TCRdb holds only in-frame clones, not every one. Of approximately 670,000 clones detected, 90% appear once; the ten largest clones hold approximately 0.3%. Input material: peripheral blood. All receptors derive from a woman aged 18 to 35 with acute or convalescent COVID-19.

The chain joins TRBV12-3 or TRBV12-4 to TRBJ1-6; D is ambiguous. Between the trimmed V and J ends, which lost 6 bases and 5 bases, there was a span of 8 bases. This CDR3 has 13 residues. For the CDR3, the DNA is TGTGCCAGCAGCTATCGTGATAATTCACCCCTCCACTTT. Translated: CASSYRDNSPLHF.

This clone was observed once. The CDR3 sequence: CRKGGIGYTF. CDR3 bases: TGCAGGAAGGGAGGGATAGGCTACACCTTC. This sequence joins TRBV20-1 and TRBJ1-2, with D hard to call. The CDR3 loop spans 10 amino acids. The germline V gene encodes CDR1 DFQATT and CDR2 SNEGSKA (reference sequence).

This clone was seen a single time. V gene TRBV19 combines with J gene TRBJ1-5, with a tentative D call TRBD1 (6 bases). The CDR3 runs to 14 residues. V shed 3 bases and J shed 5 bases, with 11 bases lying between them. Germline V gene data show CDR1 as LNHDA and CDR2 as SQIVND (reference sequence). CDR3 residues: CASSMDSGHQPQHF. In nucleotides, the CDR3 is TGTGCCAGTAGTATGGACAGTGGCCATCAGCCCCAGCATTTT.

This clone was seen a single time. This sequence joins TRBV4-1 and TRBJ2-7; 7 positions match TRBD2. The CDR3 has 15 amino acids. Trimming removed 0 bases from V and 5 bases from J; junction bases left unmatched: 7. Germline V gene sequence: CDR1 MGHRA, CDR2 YSYEKL. The CDR3 loop reads CASSQDMRGRDEQYF. DNA of the CDR3: TGCGCCAGCAGCCAAGATATGAGAGGGAGGGACGAGCAGTACTTC.

The chain carries TRBV7-8 and TRBJ2-5; 8 positions agree with TRBD2. The germline V gene encodes CDR1 SGHVS and CDR2 FQNEAQ. V shed 8 bases and J 4 bases; nucleotides not matched to a gene: 12. The CDR3 consists of 15 residues. The CDR3 nucleotides read TGTGCCAGCGAGGTCGCGGGGGGCCCTGGAGAGACCCAGTACTTC. Protein: CASEVAGGPGETQYF.

The genes are TRBV6-1 and TRBJ1-3; 8 bases align to TRBD1. J was trimmed by 4 bases and V by 2 bases; bases with no gene match: 7. CDR1 and CDR2 (germline): MNHNS, SASEGT. CDR3 size: 16 residues. In DNA, the CDR3 is TGTGCCAGCAGTGAACCGACAGGGGAGGCAGGAAACACCATATATTTT. It is translated as CASSEPTGEAGNTIYF.

This clone was observed a single time. The V gene is TRBV4-3, the J gene TRBJ1-4; 11 positions match TRBD1. CDR1 and CDR2 (germline): LGHNA, YSLEER. This CDR3 contains 15 residues. Trimming took 3 bases from V and 6 from J; bases not matched to a gene: 3. The CDR3 DNA follows: TGCGCCAGCAGCCAGTCGGACAGGGGGCATGAAAAACTGTTTTTT. Protein product: CASSQSDRGHEKLFF.

This rearrangement joins TRBV6-5 to TRBJ2-7; 8 nucleotides match TRBD1. Unmatched junction bases numbered 9, after V lost 7 bases and J lost 4 bases. Germline CDR1 MNHEY, CDR2 SVGAGI. CDR3 length: 14 residues. CDR3 residues: CASKGGQGFYEQYF. CDR3 coding DNA: TGTGCCAGCAAGGGTGGACAGGGTTTTTACGAGCAGTACTTC.

The CDR3 loop reads CASGLVPGQQNEKLFF. Here the CDR3 DNA reads TGTGCTAGTGGTTTGGTACCTGGACAGCAGAATGAAAAACTGTTTTTT. The V gene is TRBV12-5, the J gene TRBJ1-4, with D perhaps TRBD1 (6 bases). V lost 0 bases to trimming and J lost 5 bases, with 13 bases between them. The CDR3 loop spans 16 amino acids. Germline values: CDR1 LGHNT, CDR2 FRNRAP.

The chain is built from TRBV7-2 and TRBJ1-5, with D perhaps matching TRBD1 (5 bases). This CDR3 has 15 residues. Germline CDR1 and CDR2: SGHTA and FQGNSA. With 0 bases removed from V and 6 bases from J, the gap between germline ends came to 12 bases. CDR3 nucleotides: TGTGCCAGCAGCTTAGCGCTCCAGGGCAGTCAGCCCCAGCATTTT. Residues: CASSLALQGSQPQHF.

J is TRBJ1-2 and V is TRBV4-1, with D possibly matching TRBD1 (6 bases). V lost 0 bases, J lost 7 bases, and 15 bases lay in between. Per the germline V gene, CDR1 is MGHRA and CDR2 is YSYEKL. The CDR3 length is 15 residues. CDR3 DNA sequence: TGCGCCAGCAGCCAAGAACCCACAGGGAAAGCTGGCTACACCTTC. Translation gives CASSQEPTGKAGYTF.

The chain has TRBV6-1 and TRBJ1-4; perhaps TRBD1 as D (5 bases). CDR1 and CDR2 from the germline V gene are MNHNS and SASEGT. The ends were cut back, 4 bases at V and 2 bases at J, with 14 bases in the middle. This CDR3 is 16 amino acids long. This chain's CDR3 is CASSAYPRGTNEKLFF. In DNA form, the CDR3 reads TGTGCCAGCAGTGCATATCCCCGGGGGACTAATGAAAAACTGTTTTTT.

This chain links TRBV7-3 with TRBJ2-3, with a tentative D call TRBD2 (6 bases). The ends were cut back, 1 base at V and 3 bases at J, with 11 bases in the middle. CDR1 and CDR2 (germline): SGHTA, FQGTGA. CDR3 length: 15 residues. CDR3 loop: CASSLSRDSTDTQYF. The CDR3 DNA reads TGTGCCAGCAGCTTAAGCCGGGACTCAACAGATACGCAGTATTTT.

The CDR3 nucleotides are TGTGCCAGCAGTTACTCGACGGGATGGATTGGAAACACCATATATTTT. Translation: CASSYSTGWIGNTIYF. V and J are TRBV6-2 or TRBV6-3 and TRBJ1-3; D call uncertain. The CDR3 has 16 amino acids. V was trimmed by 0 bases and J by 3 bases, leaving 12 bases between them. The germline CDR1 and CDR2 sequences are MNHEY and SVGEGT.

The chain recombines TRBV19 with TRBJ1-2, with 9 bases identical to TRBD1. J lost 4 bases, V lost 5 bases, and 5 bases had no gene match. Germline-derived CDR1 and CDR2 are LNHDA and SQIVND (reference sequence). The CDR3 is 14 residues long. The CDR3 sequence is CASSGTGGGYGYTF. Here the CDR3 DNA reads TGTGCCAGTAGTGGAACAGGGGGCGGCTATGGCTACACCTTC.

The chain employs TRBV7-2 and TRBJ2-3; 7 nucleotides align to TRBD2. V gave up 1 base and J gave up 8 bases; unmatched junction bases: 6. The CDR3 contains 14 residues. Looked up from germline, CDR1 is SGHTA and CDR2 is FQGNSA. CDR3: CASSLGPRGVTQYF. The CDR3 region has the DNA TGTGCCAGCAGCTTAGGTCCACGGGGGGTTACGCAGTATTTT.

This clone was counted once. This chain connects TRBV6-2 or TRBV6-3 to TRBJ2-2; 10 bases line up with TRBD1. CDR3 size: 14 residues. Germline-derived CDR1 and CDR2 are MNHEY and SVGEGT. V shed 6 bases, J shed 6 bases, and the junction held 4 bases outside the gene matches. The CDR3, as DNA: TGTGCCAGCAGCCTCGGGACAGGGGCCGGGGAGCTGTTTTTT. It is translated as CASSLGTGAGELFF.